Listed below are T cell receptor beta chains from one sample, sequenced in a study of blood T cell repertoires in COVID-19. TCRdb's copy holds only in-frame clones and misses some; the assay was immunoSEQ multiplex PCR. The sample lists about 150,000 clones, about 87% occurring once. The sequenced material came from peripheral blood. The origin of the receptors is a man aged 60 to 75 with active or convalescent COVID-19. Both conserved end residues are part of each CDR3. Each record gives: CDR3 length, D gene, J gene, clone size, V gene, CDR3 DNA, CDR3 protein. The D gene is left open where the match is weak. Part of the rows lack a size; the others show once, few, many or a class for expanded clones.

length: 14
D: .
J: TRBJ1-2
size: .
V: TRBV7-9
DNA: TGTGCCAGCAGCCTCTCCTCGGTTTCCTATGGTTACACCTTC
CDR3: CASSLSSVSYGYTF

length: 14
D: .
J: TRBJ1-1
size: few
V: TRBV11-1
DNA: TGTGCCAGCAGCCGACAACAGGACGGGACTGAAGCTTTCTTT
CDR3: CASSRQQDGTEAFF

length: 15
D: .
J: TRBJ1-2
size: .
V: TRBV4-3
DNA: TGCGCCAGCAGCTATAGCAGAGTGACGGGCTATGGCTACACCTTC
CDR3: CASSYSRVTGYGYTF

length: 18
D: TRBD2
J: TRBJ2-3
size: .
V: TRBV24-1
DNA: TGTGCCACACAGGGGGTAACTAGCGGGAGGGCCAATGAAGATACGCAGTATTTT
CDR3: CATQGVTSGRANEDTQYF

length: 16
D: TRBD2
J: TRBJ2-7
size: .
V: TRBV6-2/TRBV6-3
DNA: TGTGCCAGCAGTTATACGGGGGGGAGCTATAACTACGAGCAGTACTTC
CDR3: CASSYTGGSYNYEQYF

length: 19
D: .
J: TRBJ1-5
size: .
V: TRBV28
DNA: TGTGCCAGCAGTCATTCTGGGGGGGTTTTGAAGAGGAGCAATCAGCCCCAGCATTTT
CDR3: CASSHSGGVLKRSNQPQHF

length: 16
D: TRBD1
J: TRBJ2-5
size: .
V: TRBV5-6
DNA: TGTGCCAGCAGCTCGGTACCGGGACAGGGGGAAGAGACCCAGTACTTC
CDR3: CASSSVPGQGEETQYF

length: 16
D: TRBD2
J: TRBJ2-5
size: .
V: TRBV6-5
DNA: TGTGCCAGCAGTTACAGGACTAGCGGGAGGCGGGAGACCCAGTACTTC
CDR3: CASSYRTSGRRETQYF

length: 14
D: TRBD2
J: TRBJ2-4
size: .
V: TRBV4-3
DNA: TGCGCCAGCAGCCAAGATCCGGTAGCGGGCATTCAGTACTTC
CDR3: CASSQDPVAGIQYF

length: 15
D: .
J: TRBJ2-7
size: .
V: TRBV11-2
DNA: TGTGCCAGCAGCCCCGGGACTTTCGGTCTCTACGAGCAGTACTTC
CDR3: CASSPGTFGLYEQYF

length: 15
D: .
J: TRBJ1-5
size: .
V: TRBV27
DNA: TGTGCCAGCAGTTACACCTCTTCAAAACATCAGCCCCAGCATTTT
CDR3: CASSYTSSKHQPQHF

length: 15
D: .
J: TRBJ1-5
size: .
V: TRBV9
DNA: TGTGCCAGCAGCGCGGGACAACTTAGCAATCAGCCCCAGCATTTT
CDR3: CASSAGQLSNQPQHF

length: 15
D: TRBD2
J: TRBJ2-7
size: .
V: TRBV7-6
DNA: TGTGCCAGCAGCTTAGAGAGCGGGAGTCGTCGCGAGCAGTACTTC
CDR3: CASSLESGSRREQYF

length: 16
D: .
J: TRBJ2-3
size: once
V: TRBV11-2
DNA: TGTGCCAGCAGCTTAGGGACAGCGAGTAGCACAGATACGCAGTATTTT
CDR3: CASSLGTASSTDTQYF

length: 13
D: .
J: TRBJ1-4
size: once
V: TRBV28
DNA: TGTGCCAGCAGTTTCTACAGGGAGGAAAAACTGTTTTTT
CDR3: CASSFYREEKLFF

length: 14
D: .
J: TRBJ1-5
size: .
V: TRBV6-1
DNA: TGTGCCAGCAGTGAAGCTAGCAGGGATCAGCCCCAGCATTTT
CDR3: CASSEASRDQPQHF

length: 15
D: TRBD1
J: TRBJ1-3
size: .
V: TRBV24-1
DNA: TGTGCCACCAGTGATCTCGGACAGGGTGGAAACACCATATATTTT
CDR3: CATSDLGQGGNTIYF

length: 18
D: TRBD1
J: TRBJ2-7
size: .
V: TRBV29-1
DNA: TGCAGCGTTGAAGTCGAAAATCACAGGGGAAGAGCCTCCTACGAGCAGTACTTC
CDR3: CSVEVENHRGRASYEQYF

length: 12
D: TRBD1
J: TRBJ1-2
size: .
V: TRBV28
DNA: TGTGCCAGCAGGGACAGGATCCATGGCTACACCTTC
CDR3: CASRDRIHGYTF

length: 19
D: TRBD2
J: TRBJ2-1
size: .
V: TRBV7-2
DNA: TGTGCCAGCAGCAACGCGGGGGCTAGCGGGCGCAGCTCCTACAATGAGCAGTTCTTC
CDR3: CASSNAGASGRSSYNEQFF

length: 14
D: .
J: TRBJ1-3
size: .
V: TRBV18
DNA: TGTGCCAGCTCACCACTAGACTCTGGAAACACCATATATTTT
CDR3: CASSPLDSGNTIYF

length: 13
D: .
J: TRBJ2-3
size: .
V: TRBV19
DNA: TGTGCCAGTCGTAGGCAGGGAACAGATACGCAGTATTTT
CDR3: CASRRQGTDTQYF

length: 12
D: .
J: TRBJ1-1
size: .
V: TRBV2
DNA: TGTGCCAGCAGTGGCCCGGGGTTTGAAGCTTTCTTT
CDR3: CASSGPGFEAFF

length: 14
D: TRBD1
J: TRBJ2-5
size: .
V: TRBV6-5
DNA: TGTGCCAGCAGCCTTGACAGGGGGCTGGAGACCCAGTACTTC
CDR3: CASSLDRGLETQYF

length: 15
D: .
J: TRBJ1-5
size: .
V: TRBV2
DNA: TGTGCCAGCAGTGGGGGCTCCGCGGGCAATCAGCCCCAGCATTTT
CDR3: CASSGGSAGNQPQHF

length: 14
D: .
J: TRBJ1-2
size: once
V: TRBV28
DNA: TGTGCCATCCCTCATGGTCAGGGCAACTATGGCTACACCTTC
CDR3: CAIPHGQGNYGYTF

length: 18
D: TRBD1
J: TRBJ2-3
size: once
V: TRBV18
DNA: TGTGCCAGCTCACCGGGACAGGGGTTAGCAGGCAGCACAGATACGCAGTATTTT
CDR3: CASSPGQGLAGSTDTQYF

length: 16
D: TRBD1
J: TRBJ1-5
size: .
V: TRBV27
DNA: TGTGCCAGCAGTTTATCGATCCGGACAGGGAATCAGCCCCAGCATTTT
CDR3: CASSLSIRTGNQPQHF

length: 17
D: TRBD2
J: TRBJ2-2
size: .
V: TRBV4-2
DNA: TGTGCCAGCAGCCAAGGGCGAAGCGGGAGGGCCCTCGGGGAGCTGTTTTTT
CDR3: CASSQGRSGRALGELFF

length: 15
D: TRBD1
J: TRBJ1-1
size: .
V: TRBV19
DNA: TGTGCCAGTAGTCCCCGACAGGGGCCGAACACTGAAGCTTTCTTT
CDR3: CASSPRQGPNTEAFF

length: 12
D: .
J: TRBJ1-2
size: .
V: TRBV2
DNA: TGTGCCAGCAGGAGGACAGACTATGGCTACACCTTC
CDR3: CASRRTDYGYTF

length: 14
D: TRBD2
J: TRBJ2-2
size: .
V: TRBV3-1/TRBV3-2
DNA: TGTGCCAGCAGCCGGACTAGCGGCACCGGGGAGCTGTTTTTT
CDR3: CASSRTSGTGELFF

length: 14
D: .
J: TRBJ2-7
size: few
V: TRBV18
DNA: TGTGCCAGCTCACCCGAATTCAGGGGGGTGAGGCAGTACTTC
CDR3: CASSPEFRGVRQYF

length: 13
D: TRBD1
J: TRBJ1-2
size: .
V: TRBV18
DNA: TGTGCCAGCTCACCCGGGACAGAACATGGCTACACCTTC
CDR3: CASSPGTEHGYTF

length: 14
D: .
J: TRBJ2-3
size: .
V: TRBV5-1
DNA: TGCGCCAGCAGCTTGGTTAGTGGCACAGATACGCAGTATTTT
CDR3: CASSLVSGTDTQYF

length: 15
D: TRBD1
J: TRBJ1-4
size: once
V: TRBV7-2
DNA: TGTGCCAGCAGCCGGCGGACAGGGATTAATGAAAAACTGTTTTTT
CDR3: CASSRRTGINEKLFF

length: 15
D: .
J: TRBJ2-7
size: .
V: TRBV10-1
DNA: TGCGCCAGCAGTGAGTCACTGGACAGACCTCGGGAGCAGTACTTC
CDR3: CASSESLDRPREQYF

length: 14
D: TRBD1
J: TRBJ2-4
size: .
V: TRBV28
DNA: TGTGCCAGCAGTACGACAGGGTCCAAAAACATTCAGTACTTC
CDR3: CASSTTGSKNIQYF

length: 14
D: TRBD2
J: TRBJ2-3
size: .
V: TRBV10-3
DNA: TGTGCCATCAACCCGGGAGGAAGAACAGATACGCAGTATTTT
CDR3: CAINPGGRTDTQYF

length: 16
D: TRBD2
J: TRBJ2-5
size: .
V: TRBV5-1
DNA: TGCGCCAGCAGACTACTAGCGGGACTCTACCAAGAGACCCAGTACTTC
CDR3: CASRLLAGLYQETQYF

length: 15
D: TRBD1
J: TRBJ1-5
size: .
V: TRBV18
DNA: TGTGCCAGCTCACCACCGACAGGGAGAAATCAGCCCCAGCATTTT
CDR3: CASSPPTGRNQPQHF

length: 14
D: TRBD1
J: TRBJ2-1
size: .
V: TRBV6-5
DNA: TGTGCCAGCAGACCGGGACAGGAATACAATGAGCAGTTCTTC
CDR3: CASRPGQEYNEQFF

length: 12
D: .
J: TRBJ2-1
size: .
V: TRBV5-1
DNA: TGCGCCAGCAGTTTTATCGGACAGCGTCGGTTCTTC
CDR3: CASSFIGQRRFF

length: 15
D: .
J: TRBJ1-3
size: .
V: TRBV28
DNA: TGTGCCAGCAGTTTCGCGGATAGCTCTGGAAACACCATATATTTT
CDR3: CASSFADSSGNTIYF

length: 14
D: .
J: TRBJ1-1
size: .
V: TRBV18
DNA: TGTGCCAGCTCACCTAACGTGGGGGCGACTGAAGCTTTCTTT
CDR3: CASSPNVGATEAFF

length: 16
D: .
J: TRBJ2-2
size: .
V: TRBV11-2
DNA: TGTGCCAGCAGCTTAGGAGCGAATAAATACACCGGGGAGCTGTTTTTT
CDR3: CASSLGANKYTGELFF

length: 15
D: TRBD1
J: TRBJ1-6
size: .
V: TRBV7-2
DNA: TGTGCCAGCAGCCCCGGACAGGGGGCGCGTTCACCCCTCCACTTT
CDR3: CASSPGQGARSPLHF

length: 14
D: .
J: TRBJ2-1
size: .
V: TRBV9
DNA: TGTGCCAGCAGCGCGGAACAGGGAAAAAATGAGCAGTTCTTC
CDR3: CASSAEQGKNEQFF

length: 15
D: .
J: TRBJ2-3
size: .
V: TRBV9
DNA: TGTGCCAGCAGCGTAGGGGAGCGGAGCACAGATACGCAGTATTTT
CDR3: CASSVGERSTDTQYF

length: 14
D: .
J: TRBJ1-6
size: few
V: TRBV19
DNA: TGTGCCAGTAGTTTCAGCTCCTATAATTCACCCCTCCACTTT
CDR3: CASSFSSYNSPLHF

length: 14
D: TRBD1
J: TRBJ1-1
size: once
V: TRBV6-5
DNA: TGTGCCAGCAGGGGGGGACAGGGGGCCTCCGAAGCTTTCTTT
CDR3: CASRGGQGASEAFF

length: 14
D: .
J: TRBJ2-2
size: .
V: TRBV9
DNA: TGTGCCAGCAGCGTATCCGGGGTCTCCGGGGAGCTGTTTTTT
CDR3: CASSVSGVSGELFF

length: 16
D: .
J: TRBJ2-1
size: once
V: TRBV7-2
DNA: TGTGCCAGCAGCCTCAAGAGGACACTGGGGGGCAATGAGCAGTTCTTC
CDR3: CASSLKRTLGGNEQFF

length: 16
D: .
J: TRBJ2-7
size: .
V: TRBV5-1
DNA: TGCGCCAGCAGCTTGGCAGGCGGGCGCAGCTCCTACGAGCAGTACTTC
CDR3: CASSLAGGRSSYEQYF

length: 16
D: TRBD1
J: TRBJ2-1
size: once
V: TRBV28
DNA: TGTGCCAGCAGGGTAGGGACAGCATCGTCCTACAATGAGCAGTTCTTC
CDR3: CASRVGTASSYNEQFF